This TCR beta chain was identified in a study of blood T cells in healthy people across ages. About the research overall: Template switching captured about one barcoded beta molecule per two T cells.

This clonotype was observed at least ten times. Its antigen is unidentified. Findings and limits, study-wide: In the absence of known donor CMV status, changes in expanded clonotypes were possibly confounded. Compared with aged donors, long-lived donors showed fewer expanded clones, suggesting selection. Without sorted subsets, naive and antigen-experienced compartments could not be conclusively compared.

With a J-beta primer mix and a sample-barcoded 5' primer, a second PCR ran about 7 to 11 cycles. TCRdb re-called the 5' RACE reads with MiXCR, one entry per CDR3 protein. The sample holds hundreds of thousands of distinct CDR3 sequences, about 32% seen once. This CDR3 is built from 15 residues. V was pared by 4 bases and J by 3 bases, with 7 bases of the junction left unmatched. In germline, CDR1 is DFQATT, CDR2 SNEGSKA (reference sequence). This TCR derives from a woman older than 75 in good health. The chain is built from TRBV20-1 and TRBJ2-3, with 10 positions matching TRBD2. The sample was blood. The DNA of the CDR3 is TGCAGTGCTACCCCCCCTAGCGGGGGTACAGATACGCAGTATTTT. Its protein is CSATPPSGGTDTQYF.